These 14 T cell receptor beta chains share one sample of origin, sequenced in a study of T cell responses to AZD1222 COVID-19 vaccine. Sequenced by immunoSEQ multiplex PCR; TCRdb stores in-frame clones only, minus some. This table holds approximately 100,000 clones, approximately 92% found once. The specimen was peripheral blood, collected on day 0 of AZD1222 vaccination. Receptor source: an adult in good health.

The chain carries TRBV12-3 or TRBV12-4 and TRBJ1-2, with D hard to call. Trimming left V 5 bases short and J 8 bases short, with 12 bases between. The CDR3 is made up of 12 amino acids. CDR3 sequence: CASSPPTKGYTF. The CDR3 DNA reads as TGTGCCAGCAGTCCCCCGACAAAGGGCTACACCTTC.

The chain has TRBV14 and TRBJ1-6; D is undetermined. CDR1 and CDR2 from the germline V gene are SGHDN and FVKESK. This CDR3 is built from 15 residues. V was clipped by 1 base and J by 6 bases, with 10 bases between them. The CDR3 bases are TGTGCCAGCAGCCAAGCCGGTACGGGTAATTCACCCCTCCACTTT. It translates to CASSQAGTGNSPLHF.

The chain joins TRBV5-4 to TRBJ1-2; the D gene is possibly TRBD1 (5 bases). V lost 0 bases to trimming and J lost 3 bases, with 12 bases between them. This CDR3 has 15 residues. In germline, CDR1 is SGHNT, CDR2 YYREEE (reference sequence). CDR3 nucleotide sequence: TGTGCCAGCAGCTTGGGGGGGGTAGGTGACTATGGCTACACCTTC. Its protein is CASSLGGVGDYGYTF.

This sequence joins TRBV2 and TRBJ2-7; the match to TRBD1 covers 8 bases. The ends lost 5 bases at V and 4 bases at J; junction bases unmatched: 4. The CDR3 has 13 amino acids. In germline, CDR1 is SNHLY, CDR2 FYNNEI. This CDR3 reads CASSHRGAYEQYF. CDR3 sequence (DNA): TGTGCCAGCAGTCACAGGGGGGCGTACGAGCAGTACTTC.

CDR3 nucleotide sequence: TGTGCCAGCAGCTTTCTGACAGGGACCTACGAGCAGTACTTC. Translating gives CASSFLTGTYEQYF. The V gene is TRBV7-2, the J gene TRBJ2-7; 7 nucleotides agree with TRBD1. The CDR3 runs 14 residues. Germline loops: CDR1 SGHTA, CDR2 FQGNSA. Trimming at V came to 3 bases and at J to 2 bases, leaving 4 bases not matched to a gene. Combining the CDR3 with reference TRBV7-2 and TRBJ2-7 gives the whole variable domain GAGVSQSPSNKVTEKGKDVELRCDPISGHTALYWYRQSLGQGLEFLIYFQGNSAPDKSGLPSDRFSAERTGGSVSTLTIQRTQQEDSAVYLCASSFLTGTYEQYFGPGTRLTVT.

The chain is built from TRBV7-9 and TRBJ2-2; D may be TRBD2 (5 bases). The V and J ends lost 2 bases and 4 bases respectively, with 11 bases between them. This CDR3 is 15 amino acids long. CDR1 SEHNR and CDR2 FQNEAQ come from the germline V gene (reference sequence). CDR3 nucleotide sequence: TGTGCCAGCAGCTTATACGACTACTCCACCGGGGAGCTGTTTTTT. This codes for CASSLYDYSTGELFF.

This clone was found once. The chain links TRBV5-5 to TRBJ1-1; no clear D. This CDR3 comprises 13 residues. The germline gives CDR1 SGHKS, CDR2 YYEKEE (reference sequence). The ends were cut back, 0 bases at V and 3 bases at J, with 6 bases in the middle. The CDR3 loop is CASSLDRHTEAFF. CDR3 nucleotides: TGTGCCAGCAGCTTGGACAGACACACTGAAGCTTTCTTT. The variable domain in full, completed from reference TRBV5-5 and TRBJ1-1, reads DAGVTQSPTHLIKTRGQQVTLRCSPISGHKSVSWYQQVLGQGPQFIFQYYEKEERGRGNFPDRFSARQFPNYSSELNVNALLLGDSALYLCASSLDRHTEAFFGQGTRLTVV.

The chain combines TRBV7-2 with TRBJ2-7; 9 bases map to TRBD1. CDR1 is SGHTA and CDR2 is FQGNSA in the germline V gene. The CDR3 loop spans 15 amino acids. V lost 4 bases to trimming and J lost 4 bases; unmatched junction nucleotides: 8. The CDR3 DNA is TGTGCCAGCAGCTCTCAGCCGGGACAGGGTTACGAGCAGTACTTC. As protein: CASSSQPGQGYEQYF.

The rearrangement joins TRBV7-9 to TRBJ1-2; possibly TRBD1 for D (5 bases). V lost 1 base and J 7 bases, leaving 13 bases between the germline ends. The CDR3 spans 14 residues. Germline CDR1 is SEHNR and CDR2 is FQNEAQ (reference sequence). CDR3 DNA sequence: TGTGCCAGCAGCTTAGAGGCAGGGCGGTCTGGCTACACCTTC. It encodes CASSLEAGRSGYTF.

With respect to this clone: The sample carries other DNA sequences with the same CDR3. The CDR3 sequence: CASSLSGGDYGYTF. The CDR3 DNA follows: TGCGCCAGCAGCCTTAGTGGAGGGGACTATGGCTACACCTTC. The rearrangement joins TRBV5-1 to TRBJ1-2; a possible D gene is TRBD1 (5 bases). CDR3 length: 14 amino acids. Germline V gene data show CDR1 as SGHRS and CDR2 as YFSETQ. V gave up 4 bases and J gave up 3 bases, with 13 bases separating them.

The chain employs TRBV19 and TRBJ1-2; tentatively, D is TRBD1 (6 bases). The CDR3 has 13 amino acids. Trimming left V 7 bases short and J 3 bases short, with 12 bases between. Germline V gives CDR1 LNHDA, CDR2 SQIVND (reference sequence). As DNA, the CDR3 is TGTGCCAGTACGGGAGGGGGTTACTATGGCTACACCTTC. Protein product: CASTGGGYYGYTF.

The CDR3 nucleotides are TGTGCCAGCAGTGTGAGAGAGGGGGCTGGGGAGCAGTACTTC. This sequence encodes CASSVREGAGEQYF. This rearrangement joins TRBV2 to TRBJ2-7, with 7 bases aligning to TRBD1. V was clipped by 4 bases and J by 7 bases; unmatched bases: 10. This CDR3 is 14 amino acids long. Germline V gives CDR1 SNHLY, CDR2 FYNNEI.

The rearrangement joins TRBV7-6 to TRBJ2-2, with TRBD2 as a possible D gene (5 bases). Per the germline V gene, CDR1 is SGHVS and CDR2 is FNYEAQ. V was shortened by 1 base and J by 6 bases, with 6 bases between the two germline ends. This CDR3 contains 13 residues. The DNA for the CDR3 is TGTGCCAGCAGCTTAGGAGGGTCCGGGGAGCTGTTTTTT. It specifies CASSLGGSGELFF.

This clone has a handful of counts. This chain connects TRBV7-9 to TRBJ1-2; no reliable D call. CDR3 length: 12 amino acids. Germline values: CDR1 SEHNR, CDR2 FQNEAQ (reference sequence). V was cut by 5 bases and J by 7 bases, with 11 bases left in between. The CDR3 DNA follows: TGTGCCAGCAGCCCCCGGGAGGGTGGCTACACCTTC. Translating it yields CASSPREGGYTF.